The clone carrying this T cell receptor beta chain showed up just a few times. This sample was taken from a study of blood T cell repertoires in COVID-19. Method: immunoSEQ multiplex PCR; TCRdb's copy keeps in-frame clones and lacks some. The sample contains about 120,000 clones, approximately 87% of which appear only once. In germline, CDR1 is SGHNT, CDR2 YYREEE (reference sequence). The CDR3 runs 16 residues. V was cut by 4 bases and J by 4 bases, with 15 bases left in between. The sequencing input was peripheral blood. The gene calls are TRBV5-4 and TRBJ1-6; TRBD1 might be the D (5 bases). The clonotype comes from a man aged 25-45 years with acute or convalescent COVID-19. This chain's CDR3 is CASSRSDSPYNSPLHF. As DNA, the CDR3 is TGTGCCAGCAGCAGATCAGACAGCCCTTATAATTCACCCCTCCACTTT.